One and the same sample provided the 17 T cell receptor beta chains below, sequenced in a study of T-cell memory formation after mild COVID-19 (dated by TCRdb to the early 2020s). Receptors were amplified or captured by 5' RACE. Sequenced on an Illumina NovaSeq 6000. The public reads were run again by TCRdb, first through fastp at Q25 and then through MiXCR, and only productive beta chains were kept. Rows with a matching CDR3 protein are joined into one entry that keeps the most common DNA and genes. This sample holds approximately 440,000 distinct CDR3 sequences; approximately 20% were observed only once. The ten top clones hold about 8.1% of the sample. The sequencing input was PBMCs or a T cell subset sorted from them (not recorded which). All receptors derive from an adult woman who had mild COVID-19 (a few samples of this study predate the infection). The sample titles of this study are shuffled in the database, so cell type and time point are left out; the donor was told from shared clones.

This clonotype was counted a few times. The V and J genes are TRBV3-1 and TRBJ2-3; D might be TRBD2 (6 bases). The CDR3 is 15 residues long. Per germline, CDR1 LGHDT and CDR2 YNNKEL (reference sequence). Trimming took off 0 bases at V and 8 bases at J, with 15 bases between the two ends. CDR3 sequence: CASSQESAGSGTQYF. The CDR3 coding sequence is TGTGCCAGCAGCCAAGAGAGCGCGGGGAGCGGTACGCAGTATTTT.

The V call is TRBV9, the J call TRBJ2-5; 14 nucleotides agree with TRBD2. V lost 3 bases and J lost 1; bases outside the gene matches: 5. This CDR3 is 17 amino acids long. CDR1 and CDR2 from the germline V gene are SGDLS and YYNGEE. The CDR3 DNA sequence: TGTGCCAGCAGCGCAGGACTAGCGGGAGGCCCCCAAGAGACCCAGTACTTC. Protein sequence: CASSAGLAGGPQETQYF.

J is TRBJ1-2 and V is TRBV30; 9 nucleotides align to TRBD1. V shed 2 bases and J 1 base; nucleotides not matched to a gene: 8. There are 16 residues in the CDR3. Germline CDR1 and CDR2: GTSNPN and SVGIG (reference sequence). The CDR3 DNA reads TGTGCCTGGAGTCCGGGACAGGGTTTCATTAACTATGGCTACACCTTC. The encoded protein is CAWSPGQGFINYGYTF.

The chain has TRBV18 and TRBJ1-3; D unresolved. The V gene lost 3 bases and the J gene lost 0 bases, with 6 bases spanning the gap. CDR1 is KGHSH and CDR2 is LQKENI in the germline V gene. The CDR3 totals 14 residues. The CDR3 protein is CASSPESSGNTIYF. The CDR3 DNA reads TGTGCCAGCTCACCTGAAAGCTCTGGAAACACCATATATTTT.

Only a few counts were recorded for this clonotype. The chain uses TRBV6-6 and TRBJ2-7; possibly TRBD1 for D (5 bases). The CDR3 extends over 14 amino acids. V was clipped by 2 bases and J by 0 bases, with 8 bases between them. Germline V gene sequence: CDR1 MNHNY, CDR2 SVGAGI (reference sequence). CDR3 residues: CASSYDSISYEQYF. Written as DNA, the CDR3 is TGTGCCAGCAGTTACGACAGTATCTCCTACGAGCAGTACTTC.

Details on this clonotype: Compared with germline, one end of the junction differs, possibly owing to a read error. The chain is built from TRBV7-3 and TRBJ1-2; 9 bases are shared with TRBD1. There are 14 residues in the CDR3. Germline V gives CDR1 SGHTA, CDR2 FQGTGA. CDR3 in amino acids: CASSLTGGDDGYTF. In DNA form, the CDR3 reads TGTGCCAGCAGCCTAACAGGGGGCGACGATGGCTACACCTTC.

The CDR3 reads CSAPREGGVIQYF. The CDR3 coding sequence is TGCAGTGCTCCCCGGGAGGGAGGGGTCATTCAGTACTTC. The J gene is TRBJ2-4, the V gene TRBV20-1; TRBD2 matches at 8 bases. In germline, CDR1 is DFQATT, CDR2 SNEGSKA (reference sequence). The CDR3 spans 13 residues. Germline trimming cut 5 bases from V and 9 bases from J; bases unmatched to any gene: 9.

This clonotype was detected a few times. V and J are TRBV10-3 and TRBJ1-2; a possible D gene is TRBD1 (5 bases). This CDR3 has 16 amino acids. Per the germline V gene, CDR1 is ENHRY and CDR2 is SYGVKD. V was cut by 3 bases and J by 0 bases, with 14 bases left in between. CDR3 loop: CAISDHSGGANYGYTF. In DNA form, the CDR3 reads TGTGCCATCAGTGACCACAGTGGGGGAGCTAACTATGGCTACACCTTC.

V is TRBV30 and J is TRBJ2-3; 12 positions match TRBD2. Germline CDR1 and CDR2: GTSNPN and SVGIG (reference sequence). V was pared by 4 bases and J by 0 bases, with 2 bases of the junction left unmatched. CDR3 length: 15 amino acids. DNA for the CDR3: TGTGCCTGGACCGGACTAGCGGGGAGCACAGATACGCAGTATTTT. Protein product: CAWTGLAGSTDTQYF.

This clonotype turned up a few times. The rearrangement links TRBV20-1 to TRBJ1-1; maybe TRBD1 (5 bases). This CDR3 is 13 amino acids long. In germline, CDR1 is DFQATT, CDR2 SNEGSKA (reference sequence). The V gene lost 6 bases and the J gene lost 1 base, with 12 bases spanning the gap. The CDR3 DNA reads TGCAGTGCCAGGGACGGACGGAACACTGAAGCTTTCTTT. Its translation: CSARDGRNTEAFF.

The chain couples TRBV12-3 or TRBV12-4 to TRBJ2-5; TRBD1 agrees at 7 bases. The CDR3 is made up of 15 amino acids. V lost 6 bases and J lost 3; bases outside the gene matches: 10. The CDR3 nucleotides read TGTGCCAGCAGCTACGCCACAGGGGTGGAAGAGACCCAGTACTTC. Translation gives CASSYATGVEETQYF.

The sample holds a few counts of this clonotype. The chain is built from TRBV12-3 or TRBV12-4 and TRBJ1-3; 9 nucleotides agree with TRBD1. V gave up 3 bases and J gave up 1 base; unmatched junction bases: 1. The CDR3 runs to 15 residues. CDR3 sequence reads: CASSFDRGSGNTIYF. CDR3 sequence (DNA): TGTGCCAGCAGTTTCGACAGGGGGTCTGGAAACACCATATATTTT.

This clonotype was seen a handful of times. The J gene is TRBJ1-1, the V gene TRBV20-1; D may be TRBD1 (6 bases). The CDR3 length is 15 residues. Germline CDR1 and CDR2: DFQATT and SNEGSKA (reference sequence). The ends were cut back, 3 bases at V and 3 bases at J, with 17 bases in the middle. The CDR3, as DNA: TGCAGTGCTAGGGGCAGGGGCGGTTGGGACACTGAAGCTTTCTTT. Translation: CSARGRGGWDTEAFF.

The CDR3: CASRNNGDTGELFF. The CDR3 DNA follows: TGTGCCAGCAGAAACAATGGGGACACCGGGGAGCTGTTTTTT. The V call is TRBV12-3 or TRBV12-4, the J call TRBJ2-2; no reliable D call. Trimming left V 6 bases short and J 3 bases short, with 11 bases between. The CDR3 is made up of 14 amino acids.

The chain has TRBV29-1 and TRBJ2-7; D is uncertain. Germline V gene sequence: CDR1 SQVTM, CDR2 ANQGSEA. This CDR3 has 11 amino acids. V was shortened by 2 bases and J by 6 bases, with 8 bases between the two germline ends. Here the CDR3 reads CSVENSAEQYF. The CDR3 DNA is TGCAGCGTTGAAAACAGCGCCGAGCAGTACTTC.

This clonotype was seen a few times. The chain uses TRBV9 and TRBJ1-3; D remains unclear. Trimming took off 4 bases at V and 8 bases at J, with 19 bases between the two ends. CDR3 size: 15 residues. Germline CDR1 and CDR2: SGDLS and YYNGEE. The CDR3 nucleotides are TGTGCCAGCAGCATCTCTACGAATTTTGGGGACACCATATATTTT. It yields the protein CASSISTNFGDTIYF.

V and J are TRBV2 and TRBJ2-2; TRBD1 matches 9 bases. The CDR3 has 15 residues. Trimming took 4 bases from V and 4 from J; bases not matched to a gene: 4. CDR1 SNHLY and CDR2 FYNNEI come from the germline V gene. The CDR3 DNA follows: TGTGCCAGCAGTGTTGAGACAGGGGGCACCGGGGAGCTGTTTTTT. It is translated as CASSVETGGTGELFF.